This TCR beta chain was sequenced for a study of CD8 T cells in ankylosing spondylitis. Molecular-barcoded quantitative 5'-RACE produced these TCR beta libraries. Via MiXCR, TCRdb re-called the 5' RACE reads, giving one row per CDR3 protein. Of roughly 670,000 distinct CDR3 sequences in the sample, roughly 20% are singletons; the top ten hold around 19%. Study findings and constraints: The clones that were linked to disease were reported to be significantly enriched in matched synovial fluid samples from ankylosing spondylitis patients. Characteristic of ankylosing spondylitis blood, it appeared, was a TCR beta motif comprising several highly homologous variants. Past studies reported some motif variants in reactive arthritis synovial fluid and blood.

Regarding this clonotype: Its antigen remains unidentified.

The CDR3 is 17 amino acids. Trimming cost V 3 bases and J 2 bases, with 17 bases left between them. The TCR originated in a male donor with ankylosing spondylitis. This rearrangement joins TRBV12-3 or TRBV12-4 to TRBJ1-5, with D possibly matching TRBD1 (5 bases). The sequenced material came from blood, either unsorted or a sorted T cell fraction (not recorded which). CDR3 in amino acids: CASSFLGWGGGNQPQHF. The CDR3 bases are TGTGCCAGCAGTTTTCTGGGGTGGGGAGGGGGCAATCAGCCCCAGCATTTT.